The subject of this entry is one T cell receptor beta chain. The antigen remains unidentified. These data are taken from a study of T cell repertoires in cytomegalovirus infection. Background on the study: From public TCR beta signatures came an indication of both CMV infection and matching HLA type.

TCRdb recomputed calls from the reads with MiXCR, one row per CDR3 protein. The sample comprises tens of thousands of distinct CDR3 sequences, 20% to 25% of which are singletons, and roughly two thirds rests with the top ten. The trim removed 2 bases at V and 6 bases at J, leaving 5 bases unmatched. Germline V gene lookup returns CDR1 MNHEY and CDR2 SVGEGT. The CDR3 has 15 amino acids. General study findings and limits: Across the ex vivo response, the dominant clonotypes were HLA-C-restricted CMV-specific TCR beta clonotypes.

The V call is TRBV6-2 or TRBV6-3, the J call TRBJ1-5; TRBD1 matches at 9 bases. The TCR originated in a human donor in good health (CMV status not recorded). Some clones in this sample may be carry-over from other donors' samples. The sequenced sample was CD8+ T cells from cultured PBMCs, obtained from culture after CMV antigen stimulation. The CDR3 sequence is CASSYGDREVQPQHF. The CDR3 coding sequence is TGTGCCAGCAGTTACGGGGACAGGGAAGTTCAGCCCCAGCATTTT.